This T cell receptor (beta chain) was documented in a study of blood T cell repertoires in COVID-19. About the study: The United States, Italy and Spain provided the acute and convalescent COVID-19 samples. T cells, B-cell-depleted T cells, or PBMCs provided the cDNA or gDNA that served as material.

In the original processing: It was from reference gene primer amplification that nucleated cell counts were estimated. Clones were read by immunoSEQ multiplex PCR, and TCRdb kept only the in-frame ones, dropping some. V and J calls plus clone size are reproduced from that table; the DNA served to infer D and trimming. The sample holds about 140,000 clones; 85% to 90% are singletons and the top ten take more than 5%. J gave up 0 bases and V 3 bases, and 6 bases lay outside the gene matches. The CDR3 loop spans 19 amino acids. The germline V gene has CDR1 LGHDT and CDR2 YNNKEL (reference sequence). Sequences were obtained from peripheral blood. This TCR was sampled from a human donor in a cohort sampled during active COVID-19. This chain connects TRBV3-1 (or the pseudogene TRBV3-2) to TRBJ2-1, with 15 bases identical to TRBD2. The CDR3 DNA reads TGTGCCAGCAGCCAGGGAGGACTAGCGGGGGGGAGCTCCTACAATGAGCAGTTCTTC. The encoded protein is CASSQGGLAGGSSYNEQFF.